The sequence of this T cell receptor (beta chain) was determined in a study of blood T cell repertoires in COVID-19. Data came from immunoSEQ multiplex PCR; TCRdb stores just in-frame clones and leaves some out. Of under 350,000 clones listed, about 89% are singletons. This CDR3 has 14 amino acids. Germline V gene sequence: CDR1 GTSNPN, CDR2 SVGIG (reference sequence). Trimming removed 8 bases from V and 2 bases from J; junction bases left unmatched: 8. Sequencing was carried out using PBMCs or T cells enriched from blood (not recorded which). The TCR comes from a woman under 30 who had recovered from COVID-19. V usage is TRBV30 and J usage is TRBJ2-2, with TRBD2 matching 7 bases. DNA for the CDR3: TGTGCCCAAAGGACTAGAGGTAACACCGGGGAGCTGTTTTTT. It codes for CAQRTRGNTGELFF. The complete variable domain, with remaining parts taken from reference TRBV30 and TRBJ2-2, reads SQTIHQWPATLVQPVGSPLSLECTVEGTSNPNLYWYRQAAGRGLQLLFYSVGIGQISSEVPQNLSASRPQDRQFILSSKKLLLSDSGFYLCAQRTRGNTGELFFGEGSRLTVL.